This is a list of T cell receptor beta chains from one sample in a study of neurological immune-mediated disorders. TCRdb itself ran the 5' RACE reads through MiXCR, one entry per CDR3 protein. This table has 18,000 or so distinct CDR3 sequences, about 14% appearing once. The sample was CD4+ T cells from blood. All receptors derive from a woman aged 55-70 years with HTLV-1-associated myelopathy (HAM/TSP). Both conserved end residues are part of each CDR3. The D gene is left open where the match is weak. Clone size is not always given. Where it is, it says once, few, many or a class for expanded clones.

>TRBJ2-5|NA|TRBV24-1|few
CATSDSAGAQETQYF
TGTGCCACCAGTGATTCGGCAGGGGCCCAAGAGACCCAGTACTTC
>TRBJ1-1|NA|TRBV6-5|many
CASGNLNTEAFF
TGTGCCAGCGGGAACTTGAACACTGAAGCTTTCTTT
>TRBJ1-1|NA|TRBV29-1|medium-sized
CSVPGGSSNTEAFF
TGCAGCGTTCCCGGGGGCAGCTCGAACACTGAAGCTTTCTTT
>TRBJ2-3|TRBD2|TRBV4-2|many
CASSLRGGGRGDTQYF
TGTGCCAGCAGTCTAAGGGGCGGCGGGAGGGGAGATACGCAGTATTTT
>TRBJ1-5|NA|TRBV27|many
CASRPLRWRPVYSNQPQHF
TGTGCCAGCAGACCACTAAGGTGGAGGCCCGTGTATAGCAATCAGCCCCAGCATTTT
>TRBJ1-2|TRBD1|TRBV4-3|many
CASSQGTRQGSDYGYTF
TGCGCCAGCAGCCAAGGCACGCGACAGGGCAGCGACTATGGCTACACCTTC
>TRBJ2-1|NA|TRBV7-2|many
CASSRGTEQFF
TGTGCCAGCAGCAGGGGGACTGAGCAGTTCTTC
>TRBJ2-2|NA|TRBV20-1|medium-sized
CSARVDFPAGEMFF
TGCAGTGCTAGAGTTGACTTTCCCGCCGGGGAGATGTTTTTT
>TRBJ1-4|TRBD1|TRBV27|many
CASRRQGAHEKLFF
TGTGCCAGCAGAAGACAGGGGGCTCATGAAAAACTGTTTTTT
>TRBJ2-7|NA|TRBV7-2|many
CASSLDTLPAYEQYF
TGTGCCAGCAGCTTAGACACCCTCCCAGCCTACGAGCAGTACTTC
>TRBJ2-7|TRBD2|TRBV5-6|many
CASSLSGRGEPYF
TGTGCCAGCAGCTTGTCTGGACGGGGGGAACCGTACTTC
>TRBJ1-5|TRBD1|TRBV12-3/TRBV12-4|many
CASSLIWGTGRGEPQHF
TGTGCCAGCAGCCTTATATGGGGGACAGGGAGGGGGGAGCCCCAGCATTTT
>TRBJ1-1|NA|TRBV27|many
CASSLLPLSEAFF
TGTGCCAGCAGTTTACTCCCCTTATCTGAAGCTTTCTTT
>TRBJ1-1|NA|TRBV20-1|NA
CSAPLQGRVEAFF
TGCAGTGCTCCCTTACAGGGAAGGGTTGAAGCTTTCTTT
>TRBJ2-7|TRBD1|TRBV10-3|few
CAISAGQGRHEQYF
TGTGCCATCAGTGCGGGACAGGGCCGCCACGAGCAGTACTTC
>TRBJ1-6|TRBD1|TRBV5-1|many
CASSLTGVNSPLHF
TGCGCCAGCAGCTTGACAGGGGTAAATTCACCCCTCCACTTT
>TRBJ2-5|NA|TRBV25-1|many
CASSPLNRETQYF
TGTGCCAGCAGTCCACTGAATCGAGAGACCCAGTACTTC
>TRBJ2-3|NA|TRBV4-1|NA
CASSLQIAVRREQYFGPGTHTQYF
NA
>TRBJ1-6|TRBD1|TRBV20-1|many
CSAHKPGQGDSPLHF
TGCAGTGCCCACAAACCGGGACAGGGCGATTCACCCCTCCACTTT
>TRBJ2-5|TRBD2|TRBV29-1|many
CSVGLAGGETQYF
TGCAGCGTGGGACTAGCGGGGGGAGAGACCCAGTACTTC
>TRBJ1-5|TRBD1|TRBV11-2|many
CASSLRDSENRQQPQHF
TGTGCCAGCAGCCTCCGGGACAGTGAAAATCGCCAACAGCCCCAGCATTTT
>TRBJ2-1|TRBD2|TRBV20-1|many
CSAKTSGRVQSYNEQFF
TGCAGTGCTAAGACTAGCGGGAGGGTCCAATCCTACAATGAGCAGTTCTTC
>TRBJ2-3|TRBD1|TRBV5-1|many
CASSLAGTGAPDTQYF
TGCGCCAGCAGCTTGGCCGGGACAGGTGCCCCAGATACGCAGTATTTT
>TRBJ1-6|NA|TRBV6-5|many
CASSPWTDSPLHF
TGTGCCAGCAGTCCCTGGACAGATTCACCCCTCCACTTT
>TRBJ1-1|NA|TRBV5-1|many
CASSLALGGLRTEAFF
TGCGCCAGCAGCTTGGCCCTTGGGGGGTTGAGAACTGAAGCTTTCTTT
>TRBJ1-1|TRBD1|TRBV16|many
CASSPLQGATFF
TGTGCCAGCAGCCCCTTACAGGGGGCGACTTTCTTT
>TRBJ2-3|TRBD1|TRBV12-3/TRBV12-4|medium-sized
CASSDQTGIGADTQYF
TGTGCCAGCAGTGACCAGACAGGGATCGGGGCAGATACGCAGTATTTT
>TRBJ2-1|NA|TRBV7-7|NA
CASSSGLSSYNEQFF
TGTGCTAGCAGCTCAGGGCTCAGCTCCTACAATGAGCAGTTCTTC
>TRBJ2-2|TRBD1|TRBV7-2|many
CASSFGTANTGELFF
TGTGCCAGCAGCTTCGGGACAGCGAACACCGGGGAGCTGTTTTTT
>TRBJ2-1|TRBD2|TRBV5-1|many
CASSTATSGSGYNEQFF
TGCGCCAGCAGCACAGCTACTAGCGGGAGTGGGTACAATGAGCAGTTCTTC
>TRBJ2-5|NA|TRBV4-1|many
CASSPVIHRGQGGPETQYF
TGCGCCAGCAGCCCCGTTATACACCGAGGGCAGGGAGGACCGGAGACCCAGTACTTC
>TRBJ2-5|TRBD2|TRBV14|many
CASSLIAGAETQYF
TGTGCCAGCAGCCTAATAGCGGGGGCGGAGACCCAGTACTTC
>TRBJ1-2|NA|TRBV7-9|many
CASSLVGDYGYTF
TGTGCCAGCAGCTTAGTGGGGGACTATGGCTACACCTTC
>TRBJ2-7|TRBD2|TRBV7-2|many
CASSLSRDYYEQYF
TGTGCCAGCAGCCTATCCCGGGACTACTACGAGCAGTACTTC
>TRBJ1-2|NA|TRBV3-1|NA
CASIQQSYCYTF
TGTGCCAGCATCCAGCAGTCCTATTGCTACACCTTC
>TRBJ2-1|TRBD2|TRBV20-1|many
CSAHHGTSGYNEQFF
TGCAGTGCTCACCACGGGACTAGCGGCTACAATGAGCAGTTCTTC
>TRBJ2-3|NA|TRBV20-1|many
CSARDPLAVTDTQYF
TGCAGTGCTAGAGACCCTCTCGCGGTCACAGATACGCAGTATTTT
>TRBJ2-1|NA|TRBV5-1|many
CASSLGRNNEQFF
TGCGCCAGCAGCTTGGGAAGGAACAATGAGCAGTTCTTC
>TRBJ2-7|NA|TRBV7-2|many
CASSFQASYEQYF
TGTGCCAGCAGCTTTCAGGCCTCCTACGAGCAGTACTTC
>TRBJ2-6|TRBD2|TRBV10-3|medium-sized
CAISESEGAGLSGANVLTF
TGTGCCATCAGTGAGTCAGAGGGAGCGGGACTCTCTGGGGCCAACGTCCTGACTTTC
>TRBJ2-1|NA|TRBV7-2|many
CASSSQGGTYNEQFF
TGTGCCAGCAGCTCCCAGGGGGGCACCTACAATGAGCAGTTCTTC
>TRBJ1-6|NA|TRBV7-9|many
CASSARAWSPLHF
TGTGCCAGCAGCGCAAGGGCTTGGTCACCCCTCCACTTT
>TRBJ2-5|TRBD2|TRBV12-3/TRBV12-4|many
CASKSGGQETQYF
TGTGCCAGCAAGAGCGGGGGACAAGAGACCCAGTACTTC
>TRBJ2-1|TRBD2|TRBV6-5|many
CASSYSPLAGIYNEQFF
TGTGCCAGCAGTTACTCCCCGCTAGCGGGAATATACAATGAGCAGTTCTTC